This TCR beta chain was identified during a study of cytomegalovirus exposure and HLA in healthy donors. As concerns this clone: Its antigen is not known.

Findings of the study overall: In the analysis, some V segments, TRBV6-2 and TRBV6-3 included, were excluded as indistinguishable. Presence/absence analyses treated sequencing depth as roughly uniform across donors. CMV serostatus was the only immune exposure information that was available.

This CDR3 contains 13 residues. CDR1 and CDR2 from the germline V gene are LNHDA and SQIVND (reference sequence). 60 Vbeta and 13 Jbeta primers were used in PCR. The protocol was immunoSEQ multiplex PCR, while the TCRdb copy is restricted to in-frame clones and leaves out a portion. The table has some 130,000 clones, around 80% seen once. Input material: PBMCs. The clonotype was recovered from a man aged 30 to 39 in good health. V is TRBV19 and J is TRBJ2-5, with D tentatively TRBD2 (6 bases). The J call could be wrong; TRBJ2-7 is a better fit for the DNA end. This chain's CDR3 is CATHGAGQYEQYF. The CDR3 nucleotides read TGTGCCACCCACGGGGCGGGGCAGTACGAGCAGTACTTC.